Below are 4 T cell receptor beta chains sequenced from a single sample in a study of shared clonotypes between healthy human individuals (dated by TCRdb to the early 2020s). To prepare the library, the immunoSEQ multiplex PCR assay was applied. Drawn from immuneACCESS, this table holds only the in-frame rearrangements with V and J called that TCRdb kept. Clones are partly lost; checked studies trace under half to an unresolved V gene and leave the rest unexplained. The sample table contains around 530,000 clones; only one count was recorded for roughly 72% of them. The ten largest make up about 12% of the sample. The sequenced sample consisted of PBMCs. These receptors were taken from a woman between 40 and 55 years old in good health. Some clones in this sample may be carry-over from other donors' samples.

This clone was recorded only once. V usage is TRBV6-5 and J usage is TRBJ2-7; TRBD1 matches 7 bases. The CDR3 is 14 residues long. Trimming removed 6 bases from V and 2 bases from J; junction bases left unmatched: 7. Germline V gives CDR1 MNHEY, CDR2 SVGAGI. The CDR3 nucleotides are TGTGCCAGCAGGAGAGCCGGGACAGCCTACGAGCAGTACTTC. Amino acid sequence: CASRRAGTAYEQYF.

The CDR3, as DNA: TGTGCCATGTCGTTGGGAGGAACGAGACAAGAGACCCAGTACTTC. This encodes CAMSLGGTRQETQYF. This sequence joins TRBV10-3 and TRBJ2-5, with TRBD2 as a possible D gene (6 bases). This CDR3 has 15 residues. In germline, CDR1 is ENHRY, CDR2 SYGVKD. The V and J ends lost 9 bases and 2 bases respectively, with 19 bases between them.

The chain links TRBV6-1 to TRBJ1-2; 9 bases match TRBD1. This CDR3 is built from 14 residues. Germline-derived CDR1 and CDR2 are MNHNS and SASEGT. Unmatched junction bases numbered 10, after V lost 7 bases and J lost 7 bases. DNA for the CDR3: TGTGCCAGCAAGCGTAGGACAGGGGAGGGTGGCTACACCTTC. Amino acid sequence: CASKRRTGEGGYTF.

This clone was recorded once. In the same sample, other DNA sequences code for this CDR3. This chain links TRBV5-1 with TRBJ1-4; 10 bases match TRBD1. CDR1 SGHRS and CDR2 YFSETQ come from the germline V gene. The CDR3 sequence is 14 residues long. V lost 4 bases, J lost 6 bases, and 3 bases stayed unmatched. CDR3 loop: CASSPDRGDEKLFF. CDR3 sequence (DNA): TGCGCCAGCAGCCCGGACAGGGGGGATGAAAAACTGTTTTTT.